Below, 17 T cell receptor beta chains from the same sample are listed, as sequenced in a study of T-cell memory formation after mild COVID-19. TCRdb independently ran MiXCR on the 5' RACE reads; one entry per CDR3 protein. Of approximately 480,000 distinct CDR3 sequences listed, around a sixth are singletons. The sample was PBMCs or a T cell subset sorted from them (not recorded which). These receptors all stem from an adult woman who had mild COVID-19 (a few samples of this study predate the infection). Cell type and time point are not known.

The V call is TRBV7-8, the J call TRBJ2-6; the D gene could be TRBD1 or TRBD2 (5 bases each). Germline assignment: CDR1 SGHVS and CDR2 FQNEAQ. V gave up 4 bases and J gave up 4 bases, with 14 bases separating them. The CDR3 consists of 16 residues. The CDR3 nucleotides are TGTGCCAGCAGCTCCGGGGCCCAGGAGGGGGCCAACGTCCTGACTTTC. Amino acids: CASSSGAQEGANVLTF.

The table lists this clonotype with a few counts. The rearrangement links TRBV14 to TRBJ2-3, with D unclear. The CDR3 contains 15 residues. Germline lookup yields CDR1 SGHDN and CDR2 FVKESK. The germline V and J ends were trimmed by 1 base and 1 base, with 9 bases remaining between them. The CDR3 here is CASSQGDSGTDTQYF. DNA for the CDR3: TGTGCCAGCAGCCAAGGGGATTCGGGCACAGATACGCAGTATTTT.

This rearrangement joins TRBV6-1 to TRBJ1-5, with D perhaps TRBD1 (6 bases). Germline CDR1 MNHNS, CDR2 SASEGT. With 6 bases removed from V and 0 bases from J, the gap between germline ends came to 9 bases. This CDR3 region has 14 residues. The CDR3 protein is CASRDSYSNQPQHF. CDR3 DNA: TGTGCCAGCAGGGACAGTTATAGCAATCAGCCCCAGCATTTT.

The V call is TRBV5-1, the J call TRBJ2-1, with 9 bases fitting TRBD2. Germline loops: CDR1 SGHRS, CDR2 YFSETQ. The CDR3 has 15 amino acids. Trimming at V came to 2 bases and at J to 7 bases, leaving 7 bases not matched to a gene. As DNA, the CDR3 is TGCGCCAGCAGCTTAATAGCGGGGGCGGGTAATGAGCAGTTCTTC. Amino acid sequence: CASSLIAGAGNEQFF.

This clonotype was seen more than once but under ten times. V and J are TRBV29-1 and TRBJ1-2; D not certain. Germline V gives CDR1 SQVTM, CDR2 ANQGSEA. V dropped 5 bases and J dropped 7 bases, with 17 bases sitting between them. This CDR3 is 13 amino acids long. CDR3 in amino acids: CSVMRDPIPGYTF. CDR3 nucleotide sequence: TGCAGCGTTATGAGGGATCCAATCCCTGGCTACACCTTC.

The chain recombines TRBV6-2 or TRBV6-3 with TRBJ2-5, with D possibly being TRBD2 (5 bases). CDR3 length: 13 residues. Germline-derived CDR1 and CDR2 are MNHEY and SVGEGT. V was cut by 6 bases and J by 3 bases, with 11 bases left in between. The chain's CDR3 is CASREDGEETQYF. The CDR3 bases are TGTGCCAGCAGAGAGGACGGGGAAGAGACCCAGTACTTC.

The chain links TRBV7-9 to TRBJ2-7, with no clear D. From germline, CDR1 is SEHNR and CDR2 FQNEAQ (reference sequence). V lost 2 bases and J 1 base, leaving 6 bases between the germline ends. This CDR3 is built from 13 residues. The CDR3 here is CASSLPWSYEQYF. The DNA of the CDR3 is TGTGCCAGCAGCTTACCCTGGTCCTACGAGCAGTACTTC.

The chain couples TRBV3-1 to TRBJ2-3; 7 nucleotides line up with TRBD2. V lost 1 base to trimming and J lost 6 bases; unmatched junction nucleotides: 10. The CDR3 has 16 residues. Germline-derived CDR1 and CDR2 are LGHDT and YNNKEL (reference sequence). CDR3 sequence reads: CASSQVGGGPGDTQYF. The CDR3 bases are TGTGCCAGCAGCCAAGTGGGGGGAGGGCCGGGGGATACGCAGTATTTT.

This clonotype was picked up many times. The CDR3 DNA follows: TGCGCCAGCAGCACCTCGGGACTCACACAGGGCGAGCAGTACTTC. Its translation: CASSTSGLTQGEQYF. This chain joins TRBV5-1 and TRBJ2-7, with D perhaps TRBD1 or TRBD2 (6 bases each). V lost 4 bases and J lost 6, with 20 bases in between. The CDR3 contains 15 residues. Looked up from germline, CDR1 is SGHRS and CDR2 is YFSETQ.

This clonotype was recorded a few times. The chain employs TRBV18 and TRBJ2-1; TRBD1 agrees at 7 bases. Unmatched junction bases numbered 13, after V lost 5 bases and J lost 6 bases. This CDR3 has 16 amino acids. Germline V gives CDR1 KGHSH, CDR2 LQKENI. The CDR3 bases are TGTGCCAGCTCATCATACGACAGGGAGAGTAGCAATGAGCAGTTCTTC. Translating it yields CASSSYDRESSNEQFF. Full variable domain (remainder filled in from reference TRBV18 and TRBJ2-1): NAGVMQNPRHLVRRRGQEARLRCSPMKGHSHVYWYRQLPEEGLKFMVYLQKENIIDESGMPKERFSAEFPKEGPSILRIQQVVRGDSAAYFCASSSYDRESSNEQFFGPGTRLTVL.

This clonotype was detected only a few times. V usage is TRBV7-8 and J usage is TRBJ1-6; D not certain. Trimming took off 5 bases at V and 1 base at J, with 9 bases between the two ends. Per the germline V gene, CDR1 is SGHVS and CDR2 is FQNEAQ. CDR3 length equals 15 residues. The chain's CDR3 is CASSPVRSYNSPLHF. The CDR3 nucleotides are TGTGCCAGCAGCCCAGTCCGGTCCTATAATTCACCCCTCCACTTT.

The genes are TRBV25-1 and TRBJ1-1; D gene uncertain. The germline V gene encodes CDR1 MGHDK and CDR2 SYGVNS. Trimming cost V 3 bases and J 3 bases, with 11 bases left between them. CDR3 length: 14 residues. CDR3 sequence reads: CASSDWVRDTEAFF. The CDR3 coding sequence is TGTGCCAGCAGTGACTGGGTCAGAGACACTGAAGCTTTCTTT.

The chain has TRBV7-6 and TRBJ2-2; the D call may be TRBD1 or TRBD2 (6 bases each). The CDR3 runs to 15 residues. Germline lookup yields CDR1 SGHVS and CDR2 FNYEAQ. V was cut by 3 bases and J by 4 bases, with 12 bases left in between. Written as DNA, the CDR3 is TGTGCCAGCAGCTTCCGGGGGCCGGGCACCGGGGAGCTGTTTTTT. Translation: CASSFRGPGTGELFF. The whole variable domain, filled in from reference TRBV7-6 and TRBJ2-2, reads GAGVSQSPRYKVTKRGQDVALRCDPISGHVSLYWYRQALGQGPEFLTYFNYEAQQDKSGLPNDRFSAERPEGSISTLTIQRTEQRDSAMYRCASSFRGPGTGELFFGEGSRLTVL.

In this sample, this clonotype turned up a few times. The chain joins TRBV30 to TRBJ2-7, with 13 bases fitting TRBD2. Germline V gene sequence: CDR1 GTSNPN, CDR2 SVGIG (reference sequence). The V and J ends lost 3 bases and 3 bases, in that order; junction bases with no gene match: 11. This CDR3 contains 17 residues. CDR3: CAWSREIGTSGNYEQYF. The CDR3 region has the DNA TGTGCCTGGAGCCGAGAGATCGGGACTAGCGGGAACTACGAGCAGTACTTC.

The rearrangement joins TRBV9 to TRBJ2-5, with D possibly called TRBD1 or TRBD2 (6 bases each). The CDR3 extends over 15 amino acids. Germline-derived CDR1 and CDR2 are SGDLS and YYNGEE. V gave up 4 bases and J gave up 5 bases, with 18 bases separating them. The CDR3 loop is CASSLSRGQGETQYF. The CDR3 DNA follows: TGTGCCAGCAGCCTTAGCCGGGGGCAGGGGGAGACCCAGTACTTC.

The rearrangement links TRBV11-2 to TRBJ2-1; D is undetermined. This CDR3 region has 11 residues. The V gene's germline CDR1 is SGHAT and CDR2 FQNNGV. V gave up 5 bases and J gave up 9 bases, with 8 bases separating them. CDR3 amino acids: CASSLKFEQFF. In DNA, the CDR3 is TGTGCCAGCAGCCTAAAGTTTGAGCAGTTCTTC. Looking up the rest from reference TRBV11-2 and TRBJ2-1 gives the full variable domain: EAGVAQSPRYKIIEKRQSVAFWCNPISGHATLYWYQQILGQGPKLLIQFQNNGVVDDSQLPKDRFSAERLKGVDSTLKIQPAKLEDSAVYLCASSLKFEQFFGPGTRLTVL.

The chain carries TRBV5-1 and TRBJ2-2; D unresolved. V dropped 4 bases and J dropped 6 bases, with 19 bases sitting between them. CDR1 and CDR2 (germline): SGHRS, YFSETQ. The CDR3 runs to 16 residues. The CDR3, as DNA: TGCGCCAGCAGCACGTGGGTGGACCTGACCTCCGGGGAGCTGTTTTTT. This sequence encodes CASSTWVDLTSGELFF.